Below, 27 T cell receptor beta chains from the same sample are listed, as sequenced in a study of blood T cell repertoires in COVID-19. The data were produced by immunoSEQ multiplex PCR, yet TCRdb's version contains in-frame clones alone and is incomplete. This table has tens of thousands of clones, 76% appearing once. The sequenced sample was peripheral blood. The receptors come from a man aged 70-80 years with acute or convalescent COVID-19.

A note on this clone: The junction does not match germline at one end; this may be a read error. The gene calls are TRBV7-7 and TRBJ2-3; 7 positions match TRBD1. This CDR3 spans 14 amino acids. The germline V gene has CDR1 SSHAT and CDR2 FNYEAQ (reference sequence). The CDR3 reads CASSPGTVTDTQYF. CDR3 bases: TGTGCTAGCAGCCCAGGGACAGTAACAGATACGCAGTATTTT.

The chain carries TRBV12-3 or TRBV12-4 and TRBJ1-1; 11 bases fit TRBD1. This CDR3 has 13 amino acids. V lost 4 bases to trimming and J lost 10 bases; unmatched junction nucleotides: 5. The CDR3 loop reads CASSSGTGGRAFF. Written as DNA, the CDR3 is TGTGCCAGCAGTTCGGGGACAGGGGGGAGAGCTTTCTTT.

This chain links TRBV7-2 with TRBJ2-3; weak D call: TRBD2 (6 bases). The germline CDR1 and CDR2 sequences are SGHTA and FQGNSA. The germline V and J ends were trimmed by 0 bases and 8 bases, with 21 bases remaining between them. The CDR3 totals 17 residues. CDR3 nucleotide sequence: TGTGCCAGCAGCTTAGCGCCATTGGCGGGGACTCCCATTACGCAGTATTTT. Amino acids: CASSLAPLAGTPITQYF.

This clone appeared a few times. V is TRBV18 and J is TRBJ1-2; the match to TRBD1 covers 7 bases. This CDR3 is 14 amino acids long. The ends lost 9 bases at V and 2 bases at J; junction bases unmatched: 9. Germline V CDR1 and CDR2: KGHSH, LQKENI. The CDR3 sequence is CASSRQGGNYGYTF. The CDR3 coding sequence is TGTGCCAGTAGCCGACAGGGTGGAAACTATGGCTACACCTTC.

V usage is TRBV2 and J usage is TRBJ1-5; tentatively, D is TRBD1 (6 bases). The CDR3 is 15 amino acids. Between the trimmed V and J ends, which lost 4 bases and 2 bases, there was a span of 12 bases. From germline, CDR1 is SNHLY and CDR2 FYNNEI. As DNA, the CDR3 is TGTGCCAGCAGTGCCGCACGACAGGGCAATCAGCCCCAGCATTTT. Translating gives CASSAARQGNQPQHF. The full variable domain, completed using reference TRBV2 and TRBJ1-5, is EPEVTQTPSHQVTQMGQEVILRCVPISNHLYFYWYRQILGQKVEFLVSFYNNEISEKSEIFDDQFSVERPDGSNFTLKIRSTKLEDSAMYFCASSAARQGNQPQHFGDGTRLSIL.

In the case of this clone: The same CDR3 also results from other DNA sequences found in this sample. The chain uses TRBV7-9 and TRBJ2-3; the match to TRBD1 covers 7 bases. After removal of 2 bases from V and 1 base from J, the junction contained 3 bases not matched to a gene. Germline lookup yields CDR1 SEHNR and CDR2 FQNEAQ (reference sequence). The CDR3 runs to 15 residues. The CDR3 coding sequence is TGTGCCAGCAGCTTAAGAGGACAGGGCACAGATACGCAGTATTTT. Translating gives CASSLRGQGTDTQYF.

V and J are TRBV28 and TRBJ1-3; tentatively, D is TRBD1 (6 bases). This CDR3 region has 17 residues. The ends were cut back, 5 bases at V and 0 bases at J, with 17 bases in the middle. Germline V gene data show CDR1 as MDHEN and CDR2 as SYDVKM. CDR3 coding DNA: TGTGCCAGCAGTCGCCCTCAGGGGATTTACTCTGGAAACACCATATATTTT. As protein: CASSRPQGIYSGNTIYF. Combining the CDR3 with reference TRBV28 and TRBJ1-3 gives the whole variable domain DVKVTQSSRYLVKRTGEKVFLECVQDMDHENMFWYRQDPGLGLRLIYFSYDVKMKEKGDIPEGYSVSREKKERFSLILESASTNQTSMYLCASSRPQGIYSGNTIYFGEGSWLTVV.

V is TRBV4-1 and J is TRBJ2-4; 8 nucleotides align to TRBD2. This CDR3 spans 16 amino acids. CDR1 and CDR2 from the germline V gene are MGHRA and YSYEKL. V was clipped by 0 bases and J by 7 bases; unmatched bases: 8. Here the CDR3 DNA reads TGCGCCAGCAGCCAAGATTCAGAGCGGGGGAGCAACATTCAGTACTTC. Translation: CASSQDSERGSNIQYF.

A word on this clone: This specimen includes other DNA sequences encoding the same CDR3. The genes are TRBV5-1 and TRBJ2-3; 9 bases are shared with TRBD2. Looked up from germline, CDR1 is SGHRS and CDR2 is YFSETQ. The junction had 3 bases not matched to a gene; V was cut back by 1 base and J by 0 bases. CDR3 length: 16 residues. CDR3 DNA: TGCGCCAGCAGCTTGTTAACTAGCGGGAGCACAGATACGCAGTATTTT. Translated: CASSLLTSGSTDTQYF.

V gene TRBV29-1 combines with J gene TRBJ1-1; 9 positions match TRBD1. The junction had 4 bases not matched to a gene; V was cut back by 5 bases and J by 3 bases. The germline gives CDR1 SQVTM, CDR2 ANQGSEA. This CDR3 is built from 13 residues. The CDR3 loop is CSVNRGLDTEAFF. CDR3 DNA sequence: TGCAGCGTTAACAGGGGGCTGGACACTGAAGCTTTCTTT.

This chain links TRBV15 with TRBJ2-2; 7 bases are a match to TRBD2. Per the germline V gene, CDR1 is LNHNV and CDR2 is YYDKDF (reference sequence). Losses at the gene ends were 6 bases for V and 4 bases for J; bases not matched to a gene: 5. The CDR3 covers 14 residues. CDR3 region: CATRGGGGTGELFF. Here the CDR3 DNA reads TGTGCCACCAGGGGCGGGGGAGGCACCGGGGAGCTGTTTTTT. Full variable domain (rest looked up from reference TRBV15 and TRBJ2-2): DAMVIQNPRYQVTQFGKPVTLSCSQTLNHNVMYWYQQKSSQAPKLLFHYYDKDFNNEADTPDNFQSRRPNTSFCFLDIRSPGLGDTAMYLCATRGGGGTGELFFGEGSRLTVL.

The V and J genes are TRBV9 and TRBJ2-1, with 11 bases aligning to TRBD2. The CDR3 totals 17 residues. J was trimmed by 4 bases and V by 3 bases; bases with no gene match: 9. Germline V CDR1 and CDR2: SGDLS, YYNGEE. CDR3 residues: CASSGTPGTSGYNEQFF. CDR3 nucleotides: TGTGCCAGCAGCGGAACTCCTGGGACTAGCGGATACAATGAGCAGTTCTTC.

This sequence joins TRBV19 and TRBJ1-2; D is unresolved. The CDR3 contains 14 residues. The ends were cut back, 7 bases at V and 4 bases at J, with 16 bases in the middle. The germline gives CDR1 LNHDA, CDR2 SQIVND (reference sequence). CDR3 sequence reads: CASKLGEGAYGYTF. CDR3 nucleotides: TGTGCCAGTAAATTGGGAGAAGGCGCCTATGGCTACACCTTC.

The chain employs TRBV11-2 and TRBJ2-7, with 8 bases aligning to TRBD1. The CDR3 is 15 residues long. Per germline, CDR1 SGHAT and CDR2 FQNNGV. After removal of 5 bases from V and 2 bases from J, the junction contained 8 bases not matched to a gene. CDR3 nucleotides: TGTGCCAGCAGCCCAGAGACAGGGGTTACCTACGAGCAGTACTTC. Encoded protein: CASSPETGVTYEQYF.

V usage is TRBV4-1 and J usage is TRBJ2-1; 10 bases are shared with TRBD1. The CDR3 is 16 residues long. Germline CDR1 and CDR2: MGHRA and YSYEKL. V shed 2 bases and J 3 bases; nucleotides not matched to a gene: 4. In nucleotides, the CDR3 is TGCGCCAGCAGCCAAATGGACAGGGGGGGCTACAATGAGCAGTTCTTC. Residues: CASSQMDRGGYNEQFF.

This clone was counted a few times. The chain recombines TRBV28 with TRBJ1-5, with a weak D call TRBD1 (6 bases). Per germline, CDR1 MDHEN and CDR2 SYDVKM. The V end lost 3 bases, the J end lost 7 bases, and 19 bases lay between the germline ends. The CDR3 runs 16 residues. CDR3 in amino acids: CASSFKVWGGQQPQHF. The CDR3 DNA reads TGTGCCAGCAGTTTTAAAGTTTGGGGGGGCCAACAGCCCCAGCATTTT.

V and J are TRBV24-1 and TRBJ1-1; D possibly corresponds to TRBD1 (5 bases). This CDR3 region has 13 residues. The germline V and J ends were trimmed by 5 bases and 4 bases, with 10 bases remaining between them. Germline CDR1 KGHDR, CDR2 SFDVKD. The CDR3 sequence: CATSARGSTEAFF. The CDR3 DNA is TGTGCCACCAGTGCCCGGGGGAGCACTGAAGCTTTCTTT.

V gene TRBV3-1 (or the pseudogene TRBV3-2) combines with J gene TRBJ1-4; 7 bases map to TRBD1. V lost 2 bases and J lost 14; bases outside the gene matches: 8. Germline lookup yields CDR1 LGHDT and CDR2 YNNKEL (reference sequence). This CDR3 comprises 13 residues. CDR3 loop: CASSQNRDSSLFF. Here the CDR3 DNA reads TGTGCCAGCAGCCAAAACCGGGACAGTTCGCTGTTTTTT.

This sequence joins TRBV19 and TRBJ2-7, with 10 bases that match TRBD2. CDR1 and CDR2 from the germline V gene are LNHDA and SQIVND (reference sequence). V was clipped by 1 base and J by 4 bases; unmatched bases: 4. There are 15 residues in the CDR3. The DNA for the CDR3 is TGTGCCAGTAGTATAGTTGGGACTAGCGAATACGAGCAGTACTTC. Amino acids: CASSIVGTSEYEQYF.

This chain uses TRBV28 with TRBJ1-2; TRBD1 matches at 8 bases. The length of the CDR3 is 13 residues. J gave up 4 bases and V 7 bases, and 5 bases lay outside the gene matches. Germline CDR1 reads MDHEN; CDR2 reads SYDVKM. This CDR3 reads CASTVDRAYGYTF. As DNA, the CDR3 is TGTGCCAGCACCGTGGACAGGGCCTATGGCTACACCTTC.

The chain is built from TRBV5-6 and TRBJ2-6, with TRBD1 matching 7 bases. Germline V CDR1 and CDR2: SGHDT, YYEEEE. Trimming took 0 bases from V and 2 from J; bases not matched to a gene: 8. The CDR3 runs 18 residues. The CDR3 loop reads CASSLVSGGFTGANVLTF. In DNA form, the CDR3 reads TGTGCCAGCAGCTTGGTCTCAGGGGGTTTTACTGGGGCCAACGTCCTGACTTTC.

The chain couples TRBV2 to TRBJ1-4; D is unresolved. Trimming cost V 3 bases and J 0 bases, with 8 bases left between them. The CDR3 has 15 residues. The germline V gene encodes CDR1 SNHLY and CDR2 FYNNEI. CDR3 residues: CASSEETATNEKLFF. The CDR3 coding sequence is TGTGCCAGCAGTGAGGAAACAGCAACTAATGAAAAACTGTTTTTT. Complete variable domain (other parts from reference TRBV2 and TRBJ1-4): EPEVTQTPSHQVTQMGQEVILRCVPISNHLYFYWYRQILGQKVEFLVSFYNNEISEKSEIFDDQFSVERPDGSNFTLKIRSTKLEDSAMYFCASSEETATNEKLFFGSGTQLSVL.

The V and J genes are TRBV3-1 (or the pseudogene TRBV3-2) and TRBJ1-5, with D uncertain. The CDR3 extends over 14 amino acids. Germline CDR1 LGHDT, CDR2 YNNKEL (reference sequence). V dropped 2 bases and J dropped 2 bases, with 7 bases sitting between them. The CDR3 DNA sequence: TGTGCCAGCAGCCAATCCGGGGGCAATCAGCCCCAGCATTTT. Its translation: CASSQSGGNQPQHF.

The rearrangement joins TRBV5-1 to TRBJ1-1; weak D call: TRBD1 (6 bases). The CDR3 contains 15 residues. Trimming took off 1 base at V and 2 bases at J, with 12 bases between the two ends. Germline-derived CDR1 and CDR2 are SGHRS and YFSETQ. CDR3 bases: TGCGCCAGCAGCTTGCTTCCGACAGGCAACACTGAAGCTTTCTTT. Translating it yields CASSLLPTGNTEAFF. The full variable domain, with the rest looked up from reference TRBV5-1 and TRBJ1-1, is KAGVTQTPRYLIKTRGQQVTLSCSPISGHRSVSWYQQTPGQGLQFLFEYFSETQRNKGNFPGRFSGRQFSNSRSEMNVSTLELGDSALYLCASSLLPTGNTEAFFGQGTRLTVV.

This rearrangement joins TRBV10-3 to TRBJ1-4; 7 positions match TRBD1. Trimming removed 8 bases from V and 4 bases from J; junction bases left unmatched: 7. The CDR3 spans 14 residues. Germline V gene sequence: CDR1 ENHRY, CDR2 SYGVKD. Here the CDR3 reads CAIGKTGNNEKLFF. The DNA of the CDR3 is TGTGCCATCGGGAAGACAGGGAATAATGAAAAACTGTTTTTT.

The CDR3 is CASSPSPGTEAFF. DNA for the CDR3: TGTGCCAGCAGCCCCTCCCCGGGGACTGAAGCTTTCTTT. J is TRBJ1-1 and V is TRBV5-6, with unresolved D. The CDR3 runs to 13 residues. In germline, CDR1 is SGHDT, CDR2 YYEEEE. Trimming removed 4 bases from V and 5 bases from J, with 12 bases in between.

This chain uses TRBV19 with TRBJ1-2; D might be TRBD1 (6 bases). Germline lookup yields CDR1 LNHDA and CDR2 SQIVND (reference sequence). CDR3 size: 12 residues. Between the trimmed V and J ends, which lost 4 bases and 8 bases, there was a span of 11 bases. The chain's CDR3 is CASSTNRAGYTF. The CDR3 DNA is TGTGCCAGTAGTACGAACAGGGCAGGCTACACCTTC. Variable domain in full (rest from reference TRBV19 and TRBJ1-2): DGGITQSPKYLFRKEGQNVTLSCEQNLNHDAMYWYRQDPGQGLRLIYYSQIVNDFQKGDIAEGYSVSREKKESFPLTVTSAQKNPTAFYLCASSTNRAGYTFGSGTRLTVV.